The 10 T cell receptor beta chains listed next were all sequenced from one sample in a study of T cell changes during pregnancy in multiple sclerosis. The assay was immunoSEQ multiplex PCR, and TCRdb's table has in-frame clones only and misses some. This sample has 65,000 to 85,000 clones, with approximately 88% found just once. Specimen: peripheral blood, collected in the first trimester of pregnancy. These receptors all stem from a female donor in good health, enrolled as a control in a pregnancy study.

The gene calls are TRBV19 and TRBJ2-7; 7 bases line up with TRBD2. This CDR3 is built from 15 residues. Germline loops: CDR1 LNHDA, CDR2 SQIVND (reference sequence). V trimming: 7 bases; J trimming: 1 base; junction bases outside the gene matches: 10. CDR3 amino acids: CASNNPGLPSYEQYF. The CDR3 coding sequence is TGTGCCAGTAATAATCCGGGACTACCTTCCTACGAGCAGTACTTC.

The chain carries TRBV10-3 and TRBJ1-1, with TRBD1 matching 8 bases. J lost 5 bases, V lost 3 bases, and 5 bases had no gene match. Germline CDR1 is ENHRY and CDR2 is SYGVKD. The length of the CDR3 is 14 residues. Written as DNA, the CDR3 is TGTGCCATCAGTGACAGACAGGGGCAGACTGAAGCTTTCTTT. This sequence encodes CAISDRQGQTEAFF.

The chain links TRBV19 to TRBJ1-4, with a possible D match to TRBD1 (5 bases). The CDR3 length is 13 residues. CDR1 and CDR2 from the germline V gene are LNHDA and SQIVND (reference sequence). V shed 5 bases and J shed 8 bases, with 12 bases lying between them. The CDR3 region has the DNA TGTGCCAGTAGTGACACCGGGGGGGAAAAACTGTTTTTT. Its translation is CASSDTGGEKLFF.

V and J are TRBV29-1 and TRBJ2-7; maybe TRBD2 (5 bases). This CDR3 is built from 13 residues. Germline CDR1 is SQVTM and CDR2 is ANQGSEA. V was trimmed by 4 bases and J by 0 bases, leaving 10 bases between them. This chain's CDR3 is CSVGGSVSYEQYF. In nucleotides, the CDR3 is TGCAGCGTTGGTGGGAGTGTCTCCTACGAGCAGTACTTC.

The chain recombines TRBV10-3 with TRBJ2-7; 10 nucleotides match TRBD1. Trimming cost V 6 bases and J 3 bases; bases outside gene matches: 5. Germline V CDR1 and CDR2: ENHRY, SYGVKD. This CDR3 is 14 amino acids long. The CDR3 loop is CAISGQGDNYEQYF. The CDR3 DNA reads TGTGCCATCAGCGGACAGGGGGATAACTACGAGCAGTACTTC.

The chain combines TRBV19 with TRBJ1-2, with a possible D match to TRBD1 (6 bases). The V gene's germline CDR1 is LNHDA and CDR2 SQIVND (reference sequence). The germline V and J ends were trimmed by 7 bases and 6 bases, with 15 bases remaining between them. This CDR3 contains 13 residues. In nucleotides, the CDR3 is TGTGCCAGTACCCTCCGGCAGGGGAATGGCTACACCTTC. Translating it yields CASTLRQGNGYTF.

V and J are TRBV18 and TRBJ2-3; 8 bases fit TRBD1. CDR3 size: 15 residues. With V trimmed by 10 bases and J by 6 bases, 15 bases remained unmatched. Germline values: CDR1 KGHSH, CDR2 LQKENI. The DNA for the CDR3 is TGTGCCATCCCAGGACAGGGCTCATTTCTTGATACGCAGTATTTT. It yields the protein CAIPGQGSFLDTQYF.

Turning to this clone: This may come from a read error, since a much larger clone is one base off. The V and J genes are TRBV6-1 and TRBJ1-2; D call uncertain. The CDR3 runs to 12 residues. Trimming shortened V by 6 bases and J by 0 bases, and 5 bases separated the two germline ends. CDR1 is MNHNS, CDR2 SASEGT, per germline. Here the CDR3 reads CASSLPNYGYTF. The CDR3, as DNA: TGTGCCAGCAGCCTACCTAACTATGGCTACACCTTC.

The chain is built from TRBV11-2 and TRBJ1-5, with TRBD1 matching 7 bases. Per germline, CDR1 SGHAT and CDR2 FQNNGV. This CDR3 contains 16 residues. Unmatched junction bases numbered 6, after V lost 1 base and J lost 3 bases. CDR3 bases: TGTGCCAGCAGCTTAGCGGCAGGGGGGAACAATCAGCCCCAGCATTTT. It codes for CASSLAAGGNNQPQHF.

This rearrangement joins TRBV6-1 to TRBJ2-5; TRBD2 aligns across 10 bases. This CDR3 is 17 amino acids long. Germline values: CDR1 MNHNS, CDR2 SASEGT. After removal of 3 bases from V and 2 bases from J, the junction contained 9 bases not matched to a gene. The chain's CDR3 is CASSEGRLAGVQETQYF. As DNA, the CDR3 is TGTGCCAGCAGTGAGGGCCGGCTAGCGGGGGTTCAAGAGACCCAGTACTTC.